The present T cell receptor (beta chain) was sequenced within a study of blood T cell repertoires in COVID-19. Germline assignment: CDR1 SEHNR and CDR2 FQNEAQ (reference sequence). There are 15 residues in the CDR3. Trimming removed 1 base at V and 2 bases at J, with 10 bases between. Original processing methods: Nucleated cell number was recorded as an estimate derived from reference gene primer amplification. TCRdb keeps only in-frame clones here, not all; method: immunoSEQ multiplex PCR. Clonal size and the V and J genes are those of that table, whereas D and trimming came from the DNA. The table shows about 160,000 clones, with roughly nine tenths occurring only once.

This chain connects TRBV7-9 to TRBJ2-3, with a possible D match to TRBD2 (6 bases). Sequences were obtained from peripheral blood. The clonotype comes from a woman aged 55-70 years with active or convalescent COVID-19. The CDR3 nucleotides are TGTGCCAGCAGCTTAGGAGGACTACCCACAGATACGCAGTATTTT. The encoded protein is CASSLGGLPTDTQYF.